This T cell receptor beta chain was documented in a study of blood T cell repertoires in COVID-19. Whole-study context: There were acute and convalescent COVID-19 samples, and they came from the United States, Italy and Spain. PBMCs, B-cell-depleted T cells, or T cells were the source of the cDNA or gDNA that made up the material.

A single count supports this clone. Participants, 18 to 89 years old, spanned some 23 US areas. What the recovered Cohort 3 donors had was two negative PCRs, clearance, or symptom resolution. Trimming pared 2 bases from V and 0 bases from J, leaving 4 bases between. CDR1 and CDR2 from the germline V gene are SEHNR and FQNEAQ (reference sequence). The CDR3 contains 13 residues. The table came from immunoSEQ multiplex PCR; TCRdb's copy has only in-frame clones and leaves some out. The table lists about 480,000 clones, approximately 86% of them singletons, with approximately 8% in the top ten. This chain uses TRBV7-9 with TRBJ2-5; D ambiguous. Sequenced: PBMCs or T cells enriched from blood (not recorded which). The TCR comes from a woman aged 55-70 years who had recovered from COVID-19. Here the CDR3 reads CASSLRYQETQYF. In nucleotides, the CDR3 is TGTGCCAGCAGCTTACGGTACCAAGAGACCCAGTACTTC.